The source of this T cell receptor (beta chain) is a study of technical replicates of blood from several donors. The table came from immunoSEQ multiplex PCR; TCRdb's copy has only in-frame clones and leaves some out. The sample includes tens of thousands of clones, over 95% of them seen just once. The sequenced sample consisted of T cells isolated from PBMCs. This clonotype originated in a human donor in good health.

The CDR3 DNA is TGTGCCAGCAGCCGACCCAGTGCAGGGGCCAACACTGAAGCTTTCTTT. Translation: CASSRPSAGANTEAFF. The chain carries TRBV11-3 and TRBJ1-1; TRBD1 is a possible D gene (6 bases). The CDR3 is made up of 16 amino acids. V was pared by 5 bases and J by 2 bases, with 18 bases between. Germline CDR1 and CDR2: SGHNT and YENEEA.